The 30 T cell receptor beta chains below come from one sample, sequenced in a study of blood T cell repertoires in COVID-19 (dated by TCRdb to the early 2020s). Library construction relied on the immunoSEQ multiplex PCR assay. TCRdb re-hosts the immuneACCESS table, in-frame sequences only. Its copies lack some clones; in the studies checked, an unresolved V gene accounts for under half of them, and the cause for the rest is not known. Present in this sample are approximately 180,000 clones, approximately 90% of which were seen just once. 5.5% to 7% of the sample is held by the ten biggest clonotypes. The sample taken for sequencing was peripheral blood. The receptors derive from a man between 35 and 55 years old with active or convalescent COVID-19.

The J gene is TRBJ1-5, the V gene TRBV27; 8 bases are shared with TRBD1. The V and J ends lost 3 bases and 2 bases, in that order; junction bases with no gene match: 3. Germline-derived CDR1 and CDR2 are MNHEY and SMNVEV (reference sequence). The CDR3 is made up of 15 amino acids. The CDR3 DNA follows: TGTGCCAGCAGTTTCGACAGGGGCCGCAATCAGCCCCAGCATTTT. Protein product: CASSFDRGRNQPQHF.

The gene calls are TRBV25-1 and TRBJ1-6; a weak D match, TRBD1 (6 bases). The V gene lost 1 base and the J gene lost 10 bases, with 14 bases spanning the gap. The CDR3 length is 15 residues. The V gene's germline CDR1 is MGHDK and CDR2 SYGVNS. The CDR3 is CASSELSGVNSPLHF. The DNA for the CDR3 is TGTGCCAGCAGTGAATTGTCAGGGGTAAACTCACCCCTCCACTTT.

The sample holds one count of this clone. V usage is TRBV4-2 and J usage is TRBJ2-3; 7 bases line up with TRBD2. Looked up from germline, CDR1 is LGHNA and CDR2 is YNFKEQ. The CDR3 consists of 16 residues. The V segment lost 5 bases and the J segment 2 bases; nucleotides outside the gene matches: 10. Here the CDR3 DNA reads TGTGCCAGCAGCGAAGGAAACGGGGGGACCACAGATACGCAGTATTTT. It codes for CASSEGNGGTTDTQYF.

CDR3 region: CASSHEEGSGSSYEQYF. The CDR3 DNA reads as TGTGCCAGCAGCCATGAAGAGGGTAGCGGGAGTTCCTACGAGCAGTACTTC. The rearrangement joins TRBV3-1 (or the pseudogene TRBV3-2) to TRBJ2-7, with TRBD2 identical over 9 bases. CDR3 length: 17 amino acids. The junction had 10 bases not matched to a gene; V was cut back by 3 bases and J by 1 base. Germline V gene sequence: CDR1 LGHDT, CDR2 YNNKEL (reference sequence).

The rearrangement joins TRBV28 to TRBJ1-5; perhaps TRBD1 as D (6 bases). Between the trimmed V and J ends, which lost 6 bases and 2 bases, there was a span of 17 bases. CDR3 size: 16 residues. Germline V gene lookup returns CDR1 MDHEN and CDR2 SYDVKM. CDR3 nucleotide sequence: TGTGCCAGCAGCCGGGGGGCCTCGGCGGGCAATCAGCCCCAGCATTTT. Residues: CASSRGASAGNQPQHF.

The chain carries TRBV3-1 (or the pseudogene TRBV3-2) and TRBJ1-3, with 7 bases identical to TRBD1. The CDR3 length is 15 residues. The germline gives CDR1 LGHDT, CDR2 YNNKEL (reference sequence). V was pared by 4 bases and J by 3 bases, with 6 bases of the junction left unmatched. The CDR3 sequence: CASSPDRLNGNTIYF. In DNA form, the CDR3 reads TGTGCCAGCAGCCCGGACAGGTTAAATGGAAACACCATATATTTT.

This clone was seen just once. The chain is built from TRBV6-5 and TRBJ2-1, with 7 positions matching TRBD1. The germline CDR1 and CDR2 sequences are MNHEY and SVGAGI. Germline trimming cut 4 bases from V and 9 bases from J; bases unmatched to any gene: 3. This CDR3 comprises 12 residues. CDR3 amino acids: CASSSQGPEQFF. CDR3 sequence (DNA): TGTGCCAGCAGTTCACAGGGGCCTGAGCAGTTCTTC.

V usage is TRBV29-1 and J usage is TRBJ2-7; D is ambiguous. The V end lost 0 bases, the J end lost 7 bases, and 16 bases lay between the germline ends. Germline V gene data show CDR1 as SQVTM and CDR2 as ANQGSEA. The CDR3 has 14 amino acids. The CDR3 reads CSVEEVSRRKEQYF. Written as DNA, the CDR3 is TGCAGCGTTGAAGAAGTCTCCAGGCGAAAAGAGCAGTACTTC.

This clone was seen a few times. The V call is TRBV11-3, the J call TRBJ2-1, with TRBD1 identical over 7 bases. Unmatched junction bases numbered 6, after V lost 4 bases and J lost 6 bases. Germline CDR1 and CDR2: SGHNT and YENEEA. The CDR3 totals 14 residues. The CDR3 here is CASSSRGQTNEQFF. DNA for the CDR3: TGTGCCAGCAGCTCCAGGGGACAGACCAATGAGCAGTTCTTC.

The rearrangement uses TRBV19 and TRBJ2-1; 9 nucleotides align to TRBD1. V was pared by 6 bases and J by 9 bases, with 6 bases of the junction left unmatched. Germline loops: CDR1 LNHDA, CDR2 SQIVND (reference sequence). The CDR3 extends over 13 amino acids. CDR3 in DNA: TGTGCCAGTAGCCACAGGGGGCTTAGTGAGCAGTTCTTC. This sequence encodes CASSHRGLSEQFF.

The chain has TRBV28 and TRBJ2-1; the match to TRBD1 covers 7 bases. CDR3 length: 13 amino acids. Trimming took 4 bases from V and 8 from J; bases not matched to a gene: 5. The germline gives CDR1 MDHEN, CDR2 SYDVKM. As DNA, the CDR3 is TGTGCCAGCAGTTCGGGACAGACTTATGAGCAGTTCTTC. This translates into CASSSGQTYEQFF.

The chain combines TRBV27 with TRBJ2-7; TRBD1 agrees at 8 bases. After removal of 1 base from V and 6 bases from J, the junction contained 14 bases not matched to a gene. CDR3 size: 17 residues. Per germline, CDR1 MNHEY and CDR2 SMNVEV (reference sequence). CDR3 region: CASSLYSGQAYLVEQYF. CDR3 nucleotide sequence: TGTGCCAGCAGTTTATACTCGGGACAGGCCTACCTGGTCGAGCAGTACTTC.

The genes are TRBV5-6 and TRBJ1-5; D possibly corresponds to TRBD1 (6 bases). CDR1 is SGHDT, CDR2 YYEEEE, per germline. The CDR3 has 13 amino acids. V dropped 4 bases and J dropped 6 bases, with 11 bases sitting between them. The CDR3 coding sequence is TGTGCCAGCAGCCTACAGGGTGGTCAGCCCCAGCATTTT. Protein: CASSLQGGQPQHF.

This clone was observed a single time. The V and J genes are TRBV10-3 and TRBJ1-1; 9 bases agree with TRBD1. CDR3 size: 17 residues. V dropped 0 bases and J dropped 0; count of bases not matched to a gene: 5. Germline values: CDR1 ENHRY, CDR2 SYGVKD. The CDR3 nucleotides are TGTGCCATCAGTGAGTCTGACGGGACAGGGCTGAACACTGAAGCTTTCTTT. Amino acid sequence: CAISESDGTGLNTEAFF.

The chain links TRBV4-1 to TRBJ2-7, with 10 bases fitting TRBD1. Trimming at V came to 3 bases and at J to 2 bases, leaving 10 bases not matched to a gene. The CDR3 spans 17 residues. Germline CDR1 is MGHRA and CDR2 is YSYEKL. CDR3 nucleotide sequence: TGCGCCAGCAGCCAGTTGAGAACCGGGACAGGGGCCTACGAGCAGTACTTC. It yields the protein CASSQLRTGTGAYEQYF.

V gene TRBV28 combines with J gene TRBJ2-2; maybe TRBD1 (5 bases). V was cut by 4 bases and J by 6 bases, with 18 bases left in between. The germline gives CDR1 MDHEN, CDR2 SYDVKM. The CDR3 is 16 residues long. CDR3 in amino acids: CASSSLVRVIAGELFF. In DNA form, the CDR3 reads TGTGCCAGCAGTTCCCTAGTCAGGGTAATCGCCGGGGAGCTGTTTTTT.

This chain joins TRBV5-1 and TRBJ2-3, with 8 bases aligning to TRBD1. Unmatched junction bases numbered 9, after V lost 4 bases and J lost 5 bases. Germline lookup yields CDR1 SGHRS and CDR2 YFSETQ. This CDR3 contains 15 residues. CDR3 sequence: CASSTGQGRIDTQYF. For the CDR3, the DNA is TGCGCCAGCAGCACCGGACAGGGAAGGATAGATACGCAGTATTTT.

The rearrangement links TRBV6-1 to TRBJ2-7; possibly TRBD1 for D (5 bases). The V and J ends lost 0 bases and 6 bases respectively, with 18 bases between them. Germline V gene data show CDR1 as MNHNS and CDR2 as SASEGT. This CDR3 is built from 16 residues. CDR3 DNA sequence: TGTGCCAGCAGTGAAGCACAGGTTAATGTTCCTGGCGAGCAGTACTTC. Translated: CASSEAQVNVPGEQYF.

The chain uses TRBV7-9 and TRBJ2-2, with TRBD2 matching 10 bases. This CDR3 spans 18 amino acids. The germline V gene encodes CDR1 SEHNR and CDR2 FQNEAQ (reference sequence). Trimming at V came to 5 bases and at J to 1 base, leaving 10 bases not matched to a gene. For the CDR3, the DNA is TGTGCCAGCAGCCCAGGGGCGCTAGCGGGGGAGAACACCGGGGAGCTGTTTTTT. Its protein product is CASSPGALAGENTGELFF. The full variable domain, completed using reference TRBV7-9 and TRBJ2-2, is DTGVSQNPRHKITKRGQNVTFRCDPISEHNRLYWYRQTLGQGPEFLTYFQNEAQLEKSRLLSDRFSAERPKGSFSTLEIQRTEQGDSAMYLCASSPGALAGENTGELFFGEGSRLTVL.

V and J are TRBV7-8 and TRBJ1-1; D is undetermined. The ends were cut back, 5 bases at V and 1 base at J, with 14 bases in the middle. This CDR3 region has 15 residues. Germline V gives CDR1 SGHVS, CDR2 FQNEAQ. This CDR3 is CASSLRETKNTEAFF. CDR3 DNA sequence: TGTGCCAGCAGCCTCCGGGAGACAAAGAACACTGAAGCTTTCTTT.

This chain links TRBV12-5 with TRBJ2-7, with D maybe TRBD1 (6 bases). The CDR3 consists of 15 residues. Trimming took 6 bases from V and 0 from J, leaving 15 bases between them. In germline, CDR1 is LGHNT, CDR2 FRNRAP. Here the CDR3 DNA reads TGTGCTAGTGGGGCCCCGACAGGCAGCTCCTACGAGCAGTACTTC. Its protein is CASGAPTGSSYEQYF.

Here the CDR3 reads CASSPGQGSNQPQHF. CDR3 DNA sequence: TGTGCCAGCAGCCCCGGACAGGGTAGCAATCAGCCCCAGCATTTT. The chain joins TRBV9 to TRBJ1-5; TRBD1 matches at 8 bases. CDR3 length: 15 amino acids. The trim removed 4 bases at V and 0 bases at J, leaving 3 bases unmatched. Germline V CDR1 and CDR2: SGDLS, YYNGEE.

The genes are TRBV5-1 and TRBJ1-4; D is undetermined. Germline V gene sequence: CDR1 SGHRS, CDR2 YFSETQ. CDR3 length equals 13 residues. V gave up 0 bases and J gave up 7 bases, with 7 bases separating them. The CDR3 nucleotides read TGCGCCAGCAGCTTGGTGTTCGGTGAAAAACTGTTTTTT. The encoded protein is CASSLVFGEKLFF.

The chain employs TRBV19 and TRBJ1-3; 7 bases map to TRBD1. The V gene end was trimmed by 2 bases and the J gene end by 3 bases; junction bases not matched to a gene: 4. Germline CDR1 and CDR2: LNHDA and SQIVND (reference sequence). The CDR3 extends over 15 amino acids. The CDR3 is CASSITRGSGNTIYF. The CDR3 DNA reads as TGTGCCAGTAGTATAACCAGGGGGAGTGGAAACACCATATATTTT.

This clone turned up a few times. The J gene is TRBJ1-1, the V gene TRBV18; D is unclear. The CDR3 spans 16 residues. Germline values: CDR1 KGHSH, CDR2 LQKENI. V dropped 2 bases and J dropped 4 bases, with 17 bases sitting between them. CDR3 bases: TGTGCCAGCTCACCAGGAGGGCCTGCAAGTAGCACTGAAGCTTTCTTT. Encoded protein: CASSPGGPASSTEAFF.

This clone was counted a few times. The chain has TRBV6-5 and TRBJ1-5; 9 bases line up with TRBD1. The CDR3 sequence is 16 residues long. Germline V gene sequence: CDR1 MNHEY, CDR2 SVGAGI. Trimming removed 2 bases from V and 4 bases from J; junction bases left unmatched: 6. The CDR3 sequence: CASSYQGQGINQPQHF. The DNA of the CDR3 is TGTGCCAGCAGTTACCAAGGACAGGGGATAAATCAGCCCCAGCATTTT.

This clone was seen just once. The J gene is TRBJ1-5, the V gene TRBV7-2; TRBD1 matches at 11 bases. The CDR3 runs 17 residues. V trimming: 3 bases; J trimming: 4 bases; junction bases outside the gene matches: 8. CDR1 is SGHTA, CDR2 FQGNSA, per germline. The CDR3 sequence: CASSLGTGGTANQPQHF. The CDR3 nucleotides are TGTGCCAGCAGCTTGGGGACAGGGGGAACCGCAAATCAGCCCCAGCATTTT. Using reference TRBV7-2 and TRBJ1-5 for the parts outside the CDR3, the full variable domain is GAGVSQSPSNKVTEKGKDVELRCDPISGHTALYWYRQSLGQGLEFLIYFQGNSAPDKSGLPSDRFSAERTGGSVSTLTIQRTQQEDSAVYLCASSLGTGGTANQPQHFGDGTRLSIL.

The chain recombines TRBV5-1 with TRBJ2-1, with 7 bases fitting TRBD1. From germline, CDR1 is SGHRS and CDR2 YFSETQ. V shed 1 base and J 7 bases; nucleotides not matched to a gene: 5. There are 14 residues in the CDR3. Written as DNA, the CDR3 is TGCGCCAGCAGCTTGACTAACAGGGGTAATGAGCAGTTCTTC. As protein: CASSLTNRGNEQFF.

This chain uses TRBV6-2 or TRBV6-3 with TRBJ2-1; D is possibly TRBD1 (6 bases). V was cut by 5 bases and J by 4 bases, with 9 bases left in between. The germline gives CDR1 MNHEY, CDR2 SVGEGT. This CDR3 has 13 amino acids. As DNA, the CDR3 is TGTGCCAGCAGTCAGGGGCGATACAATGAGCAGTTCTTC. Translating it yields CASSQGRYNEQFF.

In the case of this clone: The junction and the germline gene differ at one end; a read error may be behind it. The chain employs TRBV7-7 and TRBJ2-5; the match to TRBD2 covers 7 bases. Per germline, CDR1 SSHAT and CDR2 FNYEAQ (reference sequence). This CDR3 region has 17 residues. The CDR3 protein is CASSRDGASGLQETQYF. Written as DNA, the CDR3 is TGTGCTAGCAGCCGGGACGGGGCTAGCGGATTACAAGAGACCCAGTACTTC.